Below, 32 T cell receptor beta chains from the same sample are listed, as sequenced in a study of low-dose radiotherapy and immunotherapy resistance in tumors. Covering alpha and beta chains, TRAV- and TRBV-specific primers were used for the first-strand cDNA. Over roughly 20 PCR cycles, TCRs were amplified from a constant-region primer and V-primer adapter. TCRdb ran MiXCR on the reads and lists one entry per CDR3 protein. The data show tens of thousands of distinct CDR3 sequences, about a sixth seen once. As for time point: before trial treatment. This material consisted of PBMCs, taken before treatment. These receptors all stem from a male donor with prostate cancer.

With regard to this clonotype: A far more abundant clone sits one base away, making this likely a read error. The V gene is TRBV6-4, the J gene TRBJ2-2; D is possibly TRBD2 (6 bases). CDR1 and CDR2 from the germline V gene are MRHNA and SNTAGT. The CDR3 runs 14 residues. For the CDR3, the DNA is TGTGCCAGCATTGAGTCAGGCGGGACCGGGAAGCTGTTTTTT. Its translation is CASIESGGTGKLFF.

This clonotype showed up many times. This chain links TRBV7-8 with TRBJ2-7, with D possibly matching TRBD1 (6 bases). Germline V gene data show CDR1 as SGHVS and CDR2 as FQNEAQ. CDR3 length equals 15 residues. The ends were cut back, 6 bases at V and 2 bases at J, with 17 bases in the middle. The CDR3 coding sequence is TGTGCCAGCAGGTCCTCCAGGGACAAGACCTACGAGCAGTACTTC. It specifies CASRSSRDKTYEQYF.

The gene calls are TRBV20-1 and TRBJ2-2; D is unclear. The CDR3 contains 15 residues. V lost 0 bases, J lost 1 base, and 9 bases lay in between. Germline CDR1 is DFQATT and CDR2 is SNEGSKA (reference sequence). The CDR3 reads CSARDPGKNTGELFF. In DNA, the CDR3 is TGCAGTGCTAGAGATCCCGGCAAGAACACCGGGGAGCTGTTTTTT.

Many counts were recorded for this clonotype. It is unclear where the CDR3 begins or ends on the DNA, so no DNA is shown, and the CDR3 is as TCRdb lists it. The V gene is TRBV5-4, the J gene TRBJ2-2; the table's D call, TRBD2, has no DNA check behind it. From germline, CDR1 is SGHNT and CDR2 YYREEE (reference sequence). The CDR3 is made up of 16 amino acids, end residues included. CDR3 sequence: CARPVTTRTPPGSCFF.

This clonotype was recorded at least ten times. V is TRBV10-3 and J is TRBJ2-2, with a possible D match to TRBD1 (5 bases). CDR1 and CDR2 from the germline V gene are ENHRY and SYGVKD. Trimming pared 0 bases from V and 7 bases from J, leaving 9 bases between. The CDR3 runs to 14 residues. CDR3 in DNA: TGTGCCATCAGTGAGTCAGGGGTCGGCGGGGAGCTGTTTTTT. It specifies CAISESGVGGELFF.

This clonotype was seen at least ten times. In DNA form, the CDR3 reads TGTGCCAGCAGCCAAGACGGGGGGGCGGGTGAAGCTTTCTTT. The encoded protein is CASSQDGGAGEAFF. The chain combines TRBV3-1 with TRBJ1-1; a weak D match, TRBD1 (6 bases). Trimming took 0 bases from V and 7 from J, leaving 12 bases between them. Germline loops: CDR1 LGHDT, CDR2 YNNKEL (reference sequence). The CDR3 consists of 14 residues.

The J gene is TRBJ1-1, the V gene TRBV2; D remains unclear. V was cut by 5 bases and J by 10 bases, with 26 bases left in between. In germline, CDR1 is SNHLY, CDR2 FYNNEI. The CDR3 is 16 residues long. CDR3 region: CASSLSDPLGKEVAFF. The CDR3 coding sequence is TGTGCCAGCAGTTTGAGCGACCCTCTCGGGAAGGAGGTAGCTTTCTTT.

This clonotype was detected many times. The chain links TRBV3-1 to TRBJ1-3; D not resolved. Per germline, CDR1 LGHDT and CDR2 YNNKEL (reference sequence). V was trimmed by 6 bases and J by 2 bases, leaving 14 bases between them. The length of the CDR3 is 15 residues. The chain's CDR3 is CASSAAAGAGNTIYF. As DNA, the CDR3 is TGTGCCAGCAGTGCAGCGGCAGGTGCTGGAAACACCATATATTTT.

This clonotype was seen repeatedly, ten times or more. The chain carries TRBV19 and TRBJ1-1; 7 nucleotides line up with TRBD1. The ends lost 8 bases at V and 6 bases at J; junction bases unmatched: 6. Per the germline V gene, CDR1 is LNHDA and CDR2 is SQIVND (reference sequence). This CDR3 contains 12 residues. This CDR3 is CASQRGHAEAFF. In nucleotides, the CDR3 is TGTGCCAGTCAGAGGGGGCACGCTGAAGCTTTCTTT.

Here the CDR3 reads CASSFKYNEQFF. Written as DNA, the CDR3 is TGCGCCAGCAGCTTTAAGTACAATGAGCAGTTCTTC. V usage is TRBV5-1 and J usage is TRBJ2-1; D not certain. The V end lost 2 bases, the J end lost 4 bases, and 4 bases lay between the germline ends. Germline V gene data show CDR1 as SGHRS and CDR2 as YFSETQ. The CDR3 has 12 residues.

This clonotype was seen just once. This may come from a read error, since a much larger clone is one base off. The chain uses TRBV10-1 and TRBJ2-1, with D uncertain. Trimming took 2 bases from V and 13 from J, leaving 12 bases between them. From germline, CDR1 is WNHNN and CDR2 SYGVQD (reference sequence). The CDR3 consists of 12 residues. The CDR3 sequence: CASSEPGETQFF. DNA of the CDR3: TGCGCCAGCAGTGAGCCAGGAGAGACCCAGTTCTTC.

This clonotype occurred many times. The chain is built from TRBV7-8 and TRBJ1-1, with 9 bases identical to TRBD1. The CDR3 is made up of 17 amino acids. Germline-derived CDR1 and CDR2 are SGHVS and FQNEAQ. The V segment lost 5 bases and the J segment 4 bases; nucleotides outside the gene matches: 14. The CDR3 nucleotides are TGTGCCAGCAGCGTCGAATACCGCACAGGGGGCATCACTGAAGCTTTCTTT. This codes for CASSVEYRTGGITEAFF.

With respect to this clonotype: A clone one base away is much larger, so this may be a read error. This sequence joins TRBV28 and TRBJ2-1; possible D gene TRBD2, 6 bases. CDR3 length equals 12 residues. Per germline, CDR1 MDHEN and CDR2 SYDVKM. CDR3 sequence: CANSLADNEQFF. The DNA for the CDR3 is TGTGCCAACAGTTTAGCGGACAATGAGCAGTTCTTC. The full variable domain, rest sourced from reference TRBV28 and TRBJ2-1, is DVKVTQSSRYLVKRTGEKVFLECVQDMDHENMFWYRQDPGLGLRLIYFSYDVKMKEKGDIPEGYSVSREKKERFSLILESASTNQTSMYLCANSLADNEQFFGPGTRLTVL.

This clonotype was counted at least ten times. The chain combines TRBV6-2 or TRBV6-3 with TRBJ2-1; 15 bases line up with TRBD2. V lost 5 bases and J lost 0; bases outside the gene matches: 5. The V gene's germline CDR1 is MNHEY and CDR2 SVGEGT. The CDR3 spans 18 residues. The chain's CDR3 is CASSRTSGGGSSYNEQFF. The CDR3 DNA reads as TGTGCCAGCAGTCGGACTAGCGGGGGGGGATCCTCCTACAATGAGCAGTTCTTC.

This clonotype was detected many times. This chain uses TRBV3-1 with TRBJ1-2; maybe TRBD1 (5 bases). V lost 5 bases, J lost 6 bases, and 19 bases lay in between. Per germline, CDR1 LGHDT and CDR2 YNNKEL (reference sequence). CDR3 length equals 15 residues. The CDR3 sequence: CASSFGRSGRNGYTF. The CDR3 DNA sequence: TGTGCCAGCAGCTTCGGGCGGTCGGGGCGTAATGGCTACACCTTC.

To note about this clonotype: A far larger clone is one nucleotide away, so this likely arose from a read error. The chain is built from TRBV5-3 and TRBJ2-7, with D perhaps TRBD2 (5 bases). TRBV5-3 is an ORF; its function is uncertain. CDR3 length: 14 amino acids. V was pared by 8 bases and J by 5 bases, with 20 bases between. For the CDR3, the DNA is TGTGCCAGCAGCCCCGGACTCTCTGTCCACGAGCAGTACTTC. Translating gives CASSPGLSVHEQYF.

This clonotype was picked up many times. The chain combines TRBV18 with TRBJ1-6; D remains unclear. Trimming took off 3 bases at V and 8 bases at J, with 8 bases between the two ends. CDR1 is KGHSH and CDR2 is LQKENI in the germline V gene. This CDR3 contains 13 residues. In nucleotides, the CDR3 is TGTGCCAGCTCACCCAATGTGGATTCACCCCTCCACTTT. Translating gives CASSPNVDSPLHF.

This clonotype occurred many times. V is TRBV29-1 and J is TRBJ2-1; D gene uncertain. The CDR3 sequence is 13 residues long. The V gene's germline CDR1 is SQVTM and CDR2 ANQGSEA. Trimming left V 4 bases short and J 0 bases short, with 7 bases between. The CDR3 DNA is TGCAGCGTTGCTTTTGGCTCCTACAATGAGCAGTTCTTC. The encoded protein is CSVAFGSYNEQFF.

This clonotype was seen repeatedly, ten times or more. J is TRBJ2-1 and V is TRBV7-2; D gene uncertain. This CDR3 spans 12 amino acids. Germline-derived CDR1 and CDR2 are SGHTA and FQGNSA. Trimming took 0 bases from V and 9 from J, leaving 6 bases between them. Here the CDR3 DNA reads TGTGCCAGCAGCTTAGCCCGAGCTGAGCAGTTCTTC. It translates to CASSLARAEQFF.

The V call is TRBV5-1, the J call TRBJ2-7; 7 bases map to TRBD1. Per germline, CDR1 SGHRS and CDR2 YFSETQ. The CDR3 is made up of 16 amino acids. V lost 4 bases and J lost 0; bases outside the gene matches: 10. CDR3 loop: CASSKNDRVGSYEQYF. The DNA for the CDR3 is TGCGCCAGCAGCAAAAACGACAGGGTCGGCTCCTACGAGCAGTACTTC.

This clonotype showed up just a few times. The CDR3 DNA reads as TGTGCCAGCAGCCAACCCCGGTTCATAGACGGAAACACCATATATTTT. The encoded protein is CASSQPRFIDGNTIYF. V gene TRBV6-5 combines with J gene TRBJ1-3; D is unresolved. Trimming removed 6 bases at V and 4 bases at J, with 19 bases between. Germline V gene lookup returns CDR1 MNHEY and CDR2 SVGAGI. The CDR3 extends over 16 amino acids.

Concerning this clonotype: With only one base between it and a far larger clone, this is likely a read error. The rearrangement uses TRBV5-6 and TRBJ2-7; 9 bases agree with TRBD2. Germline CDR1 is SGHDT and CDR2 is YYEEEE. The length of the CDR3 is 15 residues. Trimming at V came to 4 bases and at J to 7 bases, leaving 12 bases not matched to a gene. CDR3 nucleotides: TGTGCCAGCAGCCCCCCTAGCGGGGACTACAATGAGCAGTACTTC. Translated, it gives CASSPPSGDYNEQYF.

Ten or more counts support this clonotype. J is TRBJ1-1 and V is TRBV6-1, with a possible D match to TRBD1 (5 bases). V was shortened by 3 bases and J by 3 bases, with 14 bases between the two germline ends. The CDR3 length is 15 residues. The germline V gene encodes CDR1 MNHNS and CDR2 SASEGT. CDR3 in amino acids: CASSEEAGTDTEAFF. As DNA, the CDR3 is TGTGCCAGCAGTGAGGAAGCAGGGACGGACACTGAAGCTTTCTTT.

Regarding this clonotype: A far larger clone is just one base off, so this is likely a read error. This rearrangement joins TRBV7-9 to TRBJ1-5, with D unresolved. The V gene lost 5 bases and the J gene lost 0 bases, with 11 bases spanning the gap. The CDR3 contains 15 residues. Germline-derived CDR1 and CDR2 are SEHNR and FQNEAQ (reference sequence). This CDR3 is CASSRDVYSNQPQHF. The DNA for the CDR3 is TGTGCCAGCAGCAGAGATGTTTATAGCAATCAGCCCCAGCATTTT.

Ten or more counts support this clonotype. The CDR3: CASSLRPGQGIREQFF. CDR3 nucleotides: TGTGCCAGCAGCTTGAGGCCGGGACAGGGGATCCGGGAGCAGTTCTTC. V and J are TRBV7-2 and TRBJ2-1, with TRBD1 matching over 10 bases. J lost 10 bases, V lost 3 bases, and 12 bases had no gene match. Germline V gene sequence: CDR1 SGHTA, CDR2 FQGNSA. This CDR3 has 16 residues.

The chain couples TRBV18 to TRBJ2-7; TRBD1 aligns across 7 bases. V lost 3 bases to trimming and J lost 0 bases; unmatched junction nucleotides: 5. This CDR3 region has 15 residues. CDR1 and CDR2 (germline): KGHSH, LQKENI. DNA for the CDR3: TGTGCCAGCTCACCGCAACGGGACAGCTCCTACGAGCAGTACTTC. This translates into CASSPQRDSSYEQYF. Full variable domain (rest looked up from reference TRBV18 and TRBJ2-7): NAGVMQNPRHLVRRRGQEARLRCSPMKGHSHVYWYRQLPEEGLKFMVYLQKENIIDESGMPKERFSAEFPKEGPSILRIQQVVRGDSAAYFCASSPQRDSSYEQYFGPGTRLTVT.

This clonotype appeared a few times. It may be a read error: a sequence one base away is much more abundant. The chain has TRBV6-5 and TRBJ1-5; D might be TRBD1 (5 bases). The CDR3 runs 17 residues. Trimming pared 10 bases from V and 0 bases from J, leaving 22 bases between. The germline V gene encodes CDR1 MNHEY and CDR2 SVGAGI. CDR3 residues: CATSLQPPGLSNQPQHF. The CDR3 DNA follows: TGTGCCACCAGCTTACAGCCGCCGGGACTTAGCAATCAGCCCCAGCATTTT.

This clonotype occurred many times. V is TRBV27 and J is TRBJ2-2; 7 nucleotides agree with TRBD2. The CDR3 is 16 amino acids. J lost 1 base, V lost 6 bases, and 8 bases had no gene match. Germline V CDR1 and CDR2: MNHEY, SMNVEV (reference sequence). CDR3 DNA: TGTGCCAGCAGCCAGAGAGCGGGGCGGAACACCGGGGAGCTGTTTTTT. It specifies CASSQRAGRNTGELFF.

This clonotype was counted ten times or more. V usage is TRBV7-2 and J usage is TRBJ2-3; a weak D match, TRBD2 (6 bases). V shed 3 bases and J shed 2 bases, with 12 bases lying between them. The CDR3 is 15 residues long. Germline V gene lookup returns CDR1 SGHTA and CDR2 FQGNSA. The CDR3 bases are TGTGCCAGCAGCTTCCGGGGACTGGCCACAGATACGCAGTATTTT. It codes for CASSFRGLATDTQYF.

This clonotype occurred many times. The J gene is TRBJ2-1, the V gene TRBV29-1; D remains unclear. From germline, CDR1 is SQVTM and CDR2 ANQGSEA. The CDR3 consists of 10 residues. The V gene lost 2 bases and the J gene lost 9 bases, with 5 bases spanning the gap. CDR3 sequence: CSVELLEQFF. In nucleotides, the CDR3 is TGCAGCGTTGAATTGCTTGAGCAGTTCTTC.

This clonotype occurred many times. This chain joins TRBV5-1 and TRBJ1-1, with D unclear. CDR1 SGHRS and CDR2 YFSETQ come from the germline V gene. The CDR3 sequence is 15 residues long. Trimming left V 4 bases short and J 6 bases short, with 19 bases between. The DNA for the CDR3 is TGCGCCAGCAGCATATCCCGCAGCTCGGGTTCTGAAGCTTTCTTT. This translates into CASSISRSSGSEAFF.

This chain connects TRBV12-3 or TRBV12-4 to TRBJ2-2; D is undetermined. CDR3 length: 14 amino acids. Deletions cut 8 bases from V and 8 bases from J, with 18 bases between. CDR3 nucleotide sequence: TGTGCCAGCCCCTCCGGCGCGAGAGGAGGGGAGCTGTTTTTT. Translating it yields CASPSGARGGELFF.